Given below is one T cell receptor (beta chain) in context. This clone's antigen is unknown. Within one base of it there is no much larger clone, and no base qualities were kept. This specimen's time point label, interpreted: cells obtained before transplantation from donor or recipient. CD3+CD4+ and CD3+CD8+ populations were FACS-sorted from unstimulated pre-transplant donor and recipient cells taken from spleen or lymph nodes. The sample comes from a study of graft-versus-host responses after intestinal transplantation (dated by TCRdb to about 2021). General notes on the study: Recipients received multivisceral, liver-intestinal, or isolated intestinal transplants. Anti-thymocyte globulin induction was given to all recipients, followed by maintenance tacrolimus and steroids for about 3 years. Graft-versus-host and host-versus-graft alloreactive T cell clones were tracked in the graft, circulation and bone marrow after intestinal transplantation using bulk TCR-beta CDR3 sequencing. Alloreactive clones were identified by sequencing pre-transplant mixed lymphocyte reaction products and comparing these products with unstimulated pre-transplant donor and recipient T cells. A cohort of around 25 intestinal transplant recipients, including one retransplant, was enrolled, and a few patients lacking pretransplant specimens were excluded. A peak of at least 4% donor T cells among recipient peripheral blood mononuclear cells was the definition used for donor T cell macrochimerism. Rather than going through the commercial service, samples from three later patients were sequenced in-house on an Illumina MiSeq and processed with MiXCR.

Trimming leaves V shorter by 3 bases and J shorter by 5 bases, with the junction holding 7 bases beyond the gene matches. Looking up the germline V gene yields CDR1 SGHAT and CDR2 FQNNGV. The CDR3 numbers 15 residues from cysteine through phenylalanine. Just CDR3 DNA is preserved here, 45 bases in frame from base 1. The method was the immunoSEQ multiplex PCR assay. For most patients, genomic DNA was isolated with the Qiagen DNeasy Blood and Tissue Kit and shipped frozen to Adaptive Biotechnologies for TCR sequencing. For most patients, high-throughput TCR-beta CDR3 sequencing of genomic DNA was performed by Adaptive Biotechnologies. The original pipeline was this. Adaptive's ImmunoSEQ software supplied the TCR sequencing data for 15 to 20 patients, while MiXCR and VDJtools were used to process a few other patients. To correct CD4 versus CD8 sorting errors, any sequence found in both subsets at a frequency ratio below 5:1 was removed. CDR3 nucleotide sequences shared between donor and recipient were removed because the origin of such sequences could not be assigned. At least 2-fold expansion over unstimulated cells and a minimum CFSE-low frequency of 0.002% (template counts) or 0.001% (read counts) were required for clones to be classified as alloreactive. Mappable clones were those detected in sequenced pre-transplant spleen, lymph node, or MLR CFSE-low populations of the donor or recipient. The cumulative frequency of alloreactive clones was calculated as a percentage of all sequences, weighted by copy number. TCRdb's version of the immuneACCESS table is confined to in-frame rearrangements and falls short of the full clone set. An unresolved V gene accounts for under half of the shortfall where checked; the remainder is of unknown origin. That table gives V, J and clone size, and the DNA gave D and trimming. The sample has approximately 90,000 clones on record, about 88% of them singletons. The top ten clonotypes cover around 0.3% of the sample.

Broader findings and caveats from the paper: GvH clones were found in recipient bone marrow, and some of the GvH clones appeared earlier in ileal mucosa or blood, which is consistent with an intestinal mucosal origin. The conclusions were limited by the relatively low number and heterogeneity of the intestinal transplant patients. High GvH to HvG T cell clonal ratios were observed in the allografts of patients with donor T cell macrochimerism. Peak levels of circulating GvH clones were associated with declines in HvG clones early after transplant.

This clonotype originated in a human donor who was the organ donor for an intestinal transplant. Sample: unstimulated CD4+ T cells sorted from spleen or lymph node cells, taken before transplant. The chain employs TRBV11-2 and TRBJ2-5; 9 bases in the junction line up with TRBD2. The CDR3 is CASSFLAGLRETQYF. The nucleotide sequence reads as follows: TGTGCCAGCAGCTTTCTAGCGGGGCTTCGGGAGACCCAGTACTTC.